This T cell receptor beta chain was profiled in a study of blood T cell repertoires in COVID-19. This clone has a handful of counts. V was pared by 2 bases and J by 4 bases, with 6 bases of the junction left unmatched. CDR1 and CDR2 (germline): MNHNY, SVGAGI (reference sequence). The CDR3 is 15 residues long. Some clones are missing from TCRdb's copy, which holds only in-frame ones; the method was immunoSEQ multiplex PCR. The sample contains about 210,000 clones, around 84% of which appear only once. This TCR was recovered from a man aged 40-49 years who had recovered from COVID-19. Sample: peripheral blood. The V and J genes are TRBV6-6 and TRBJ1-2; 8 bases map to TRBD1. The CDR3 sequence: CASSYAVTGGYGYTF. CDR3 bases: TGTGCCAGCAGTTACGCCGTAACAGGGGGCTATGGCTACACCTTC.